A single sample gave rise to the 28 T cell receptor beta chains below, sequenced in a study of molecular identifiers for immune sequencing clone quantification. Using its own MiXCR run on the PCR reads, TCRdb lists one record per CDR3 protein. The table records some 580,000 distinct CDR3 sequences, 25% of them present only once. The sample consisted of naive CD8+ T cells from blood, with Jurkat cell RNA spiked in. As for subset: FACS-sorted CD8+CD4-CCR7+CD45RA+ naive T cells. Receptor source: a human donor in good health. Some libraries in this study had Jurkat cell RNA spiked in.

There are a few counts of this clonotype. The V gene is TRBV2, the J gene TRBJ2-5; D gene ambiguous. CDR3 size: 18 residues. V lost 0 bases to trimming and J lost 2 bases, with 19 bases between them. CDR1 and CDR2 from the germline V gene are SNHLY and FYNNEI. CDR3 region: CASSEASTYSLLQETQYF. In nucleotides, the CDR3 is TGTGCCAGCAGTGAAGCCTCAACTTACAGCCTACTTCAAGAGACCCAGTACTTC.

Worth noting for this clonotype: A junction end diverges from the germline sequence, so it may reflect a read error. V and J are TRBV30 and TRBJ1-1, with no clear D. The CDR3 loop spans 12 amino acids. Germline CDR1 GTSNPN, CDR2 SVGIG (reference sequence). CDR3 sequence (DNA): TGTGCCTGGATACGTGCAGGAGCTGAAGCTCTCTTT. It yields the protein CAWIRAGAEALF.

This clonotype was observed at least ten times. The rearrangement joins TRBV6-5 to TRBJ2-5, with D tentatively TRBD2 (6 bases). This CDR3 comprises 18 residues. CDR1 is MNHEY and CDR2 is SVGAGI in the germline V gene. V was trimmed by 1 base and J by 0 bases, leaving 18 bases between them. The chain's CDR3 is CASSYWGGLERYQETQYF. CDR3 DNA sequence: TGTGCCAGCAGTTACTGGGGAGGACTTGAACGGTACCAAGAGACCCAGTACTTC.

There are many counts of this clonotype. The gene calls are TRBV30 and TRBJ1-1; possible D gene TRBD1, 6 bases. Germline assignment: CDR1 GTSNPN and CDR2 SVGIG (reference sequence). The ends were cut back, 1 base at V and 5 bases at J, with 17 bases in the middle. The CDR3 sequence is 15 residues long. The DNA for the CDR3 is TGTGCCTGGAGTGGAGGGACACTGGGGGAAACTGAAGCTTTCTTT. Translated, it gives CAWSGGTLGETEAFF.

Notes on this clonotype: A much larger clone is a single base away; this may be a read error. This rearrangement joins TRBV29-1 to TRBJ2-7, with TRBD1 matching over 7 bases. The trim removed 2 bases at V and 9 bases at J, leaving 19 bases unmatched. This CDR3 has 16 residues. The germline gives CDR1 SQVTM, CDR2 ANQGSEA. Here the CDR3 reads CSVELVGEGAPSGQYF. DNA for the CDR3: TGCAGCGTTGAACTAGTCGGAGAGGGGGCGCCGTCCGGGCAGTACTTC.

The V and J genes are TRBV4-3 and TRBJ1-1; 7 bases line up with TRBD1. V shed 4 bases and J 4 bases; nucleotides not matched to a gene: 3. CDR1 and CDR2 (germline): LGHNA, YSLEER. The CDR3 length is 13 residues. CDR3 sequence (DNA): TGCGCCAGCAGCCTTCACAGGGGCACTGAAGCTTTCTTT. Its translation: CASSLHRGTEAFF.

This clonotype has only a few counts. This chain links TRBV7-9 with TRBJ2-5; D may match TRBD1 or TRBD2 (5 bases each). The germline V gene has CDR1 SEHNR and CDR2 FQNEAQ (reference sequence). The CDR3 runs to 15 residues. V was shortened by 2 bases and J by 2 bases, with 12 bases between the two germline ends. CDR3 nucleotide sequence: TGTGCCAGCAGCTTACTTCAGGGACCACAAGAGACCCAGTACTTC. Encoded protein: CASSLLQGPQETQYF.

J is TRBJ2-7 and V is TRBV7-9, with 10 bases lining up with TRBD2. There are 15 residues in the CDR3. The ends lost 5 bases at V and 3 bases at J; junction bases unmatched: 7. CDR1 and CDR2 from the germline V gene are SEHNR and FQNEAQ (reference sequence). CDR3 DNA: TGTGCCAGCAGCGTAACTAGCGGGATGGGCTACGAGCAGTACTTC. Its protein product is CASSVTSGMGYEQYF.

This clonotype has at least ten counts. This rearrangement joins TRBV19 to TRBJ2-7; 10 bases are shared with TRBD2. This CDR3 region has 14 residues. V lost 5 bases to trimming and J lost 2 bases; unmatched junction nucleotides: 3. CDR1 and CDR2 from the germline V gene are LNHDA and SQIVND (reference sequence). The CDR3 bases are TGTGCCAGTAGTTCAACTAGCGGGGCCTACGAGCAGTACTTC. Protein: CASSSTSGAYEQYF.

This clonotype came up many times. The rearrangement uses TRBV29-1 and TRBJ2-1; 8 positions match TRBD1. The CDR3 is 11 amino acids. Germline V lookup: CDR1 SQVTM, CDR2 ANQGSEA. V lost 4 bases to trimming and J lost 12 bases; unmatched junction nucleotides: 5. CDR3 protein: CSVVDRGPQFF. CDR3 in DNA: TGCAGCGTTGTCGACAGGGGCCCGCAGTTCTTC.

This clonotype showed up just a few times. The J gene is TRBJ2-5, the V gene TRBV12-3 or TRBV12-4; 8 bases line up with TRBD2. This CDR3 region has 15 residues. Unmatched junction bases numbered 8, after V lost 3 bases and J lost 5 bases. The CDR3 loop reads CASSLASGGPETQYF. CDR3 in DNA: TGTGCCAGCAGTTTGGCCAGCGGGGGTCCGGAGACCCAGTACTTC.

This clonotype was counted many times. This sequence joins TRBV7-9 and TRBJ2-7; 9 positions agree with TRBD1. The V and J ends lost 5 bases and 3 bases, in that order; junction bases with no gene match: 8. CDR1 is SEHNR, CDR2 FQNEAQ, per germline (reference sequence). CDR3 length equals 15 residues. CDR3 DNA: TGTGCCAGCAGCCCCGGGAGACAGGGGGGCTACGAGCAGTACTTC. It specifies CASSPGRQGGYEQYF.

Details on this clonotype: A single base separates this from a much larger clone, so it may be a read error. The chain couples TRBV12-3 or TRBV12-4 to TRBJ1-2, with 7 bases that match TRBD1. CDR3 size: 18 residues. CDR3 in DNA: TGTGCCCGCAGTTTCTTAAGGTTGGGGACAGAGGTTGACTATGGCTACACCTTC. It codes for CARSFLRLGTEVDYGYTF.

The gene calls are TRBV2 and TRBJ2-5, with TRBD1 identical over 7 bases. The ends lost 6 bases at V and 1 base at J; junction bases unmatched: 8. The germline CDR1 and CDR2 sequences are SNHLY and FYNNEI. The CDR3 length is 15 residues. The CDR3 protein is CASRAGRGIQETQYF. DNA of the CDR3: TGTGCCAGCAGGGCTGGCAGGGGGATCCAAGAGACCCAGTACTTC.

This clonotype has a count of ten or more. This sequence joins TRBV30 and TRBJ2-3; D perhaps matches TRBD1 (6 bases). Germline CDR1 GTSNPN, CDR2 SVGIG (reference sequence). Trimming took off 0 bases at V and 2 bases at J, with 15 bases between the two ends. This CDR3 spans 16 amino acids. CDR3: CAWSVTGNSFTDTQYF. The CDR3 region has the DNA TGTGCCTGGAGTGTGACAGGCAACTCCTTCACAGATACGCAGTATTTT.

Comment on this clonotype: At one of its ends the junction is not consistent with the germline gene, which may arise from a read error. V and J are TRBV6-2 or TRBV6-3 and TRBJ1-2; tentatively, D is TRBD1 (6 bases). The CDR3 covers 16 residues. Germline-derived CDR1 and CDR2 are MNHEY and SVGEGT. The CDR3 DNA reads TGTGCCAGCAGTTACCCTGTCGGGGGCGCCGACTCTGGCTCCACCTTC. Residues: CASSYPVGGADSGSTF.

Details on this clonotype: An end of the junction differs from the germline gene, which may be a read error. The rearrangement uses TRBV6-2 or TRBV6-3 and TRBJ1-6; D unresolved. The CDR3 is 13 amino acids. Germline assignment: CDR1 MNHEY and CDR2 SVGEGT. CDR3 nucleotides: TGTGCCAGCAGAGGTGCAGGAGTGTCACCCCCCCACTTT. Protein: CASRGAGVSPPHF.

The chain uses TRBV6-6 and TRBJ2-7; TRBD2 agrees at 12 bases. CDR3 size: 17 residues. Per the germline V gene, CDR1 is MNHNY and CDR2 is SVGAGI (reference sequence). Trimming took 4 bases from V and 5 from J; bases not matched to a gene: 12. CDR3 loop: CASSFNPRTSGNHEQYF. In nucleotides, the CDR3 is TGTGCCAGCAGTTTCAACCCTAGGACTAGCGGGAATCACGAGCAGTACTTC.

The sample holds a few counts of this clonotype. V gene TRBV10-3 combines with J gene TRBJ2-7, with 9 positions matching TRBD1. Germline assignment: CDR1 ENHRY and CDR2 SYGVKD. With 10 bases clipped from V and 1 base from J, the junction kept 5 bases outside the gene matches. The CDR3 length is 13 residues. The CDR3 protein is CATGTGQSYEQYF. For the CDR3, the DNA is TGTGCCACCGGGACAGGGCAATCCTACGAGCAGTACTTC.

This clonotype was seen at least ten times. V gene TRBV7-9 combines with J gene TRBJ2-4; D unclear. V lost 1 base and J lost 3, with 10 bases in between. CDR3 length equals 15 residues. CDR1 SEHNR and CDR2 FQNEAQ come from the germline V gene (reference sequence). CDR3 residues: CASSLEGPGKNIQYF. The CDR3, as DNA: TGTGCCAGCAGCTTAGAAGGGCCAGGCAAAAACATTCAGTACTTC.

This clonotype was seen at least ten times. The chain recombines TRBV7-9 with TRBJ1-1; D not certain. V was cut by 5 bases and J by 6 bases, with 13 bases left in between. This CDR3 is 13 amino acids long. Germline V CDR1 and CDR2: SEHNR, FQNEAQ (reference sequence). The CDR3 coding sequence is TGTGCCAGCAGCGTAGATGGATTGGCTGAAGCTTTCTTT. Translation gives CASSVDGLAEAFF.

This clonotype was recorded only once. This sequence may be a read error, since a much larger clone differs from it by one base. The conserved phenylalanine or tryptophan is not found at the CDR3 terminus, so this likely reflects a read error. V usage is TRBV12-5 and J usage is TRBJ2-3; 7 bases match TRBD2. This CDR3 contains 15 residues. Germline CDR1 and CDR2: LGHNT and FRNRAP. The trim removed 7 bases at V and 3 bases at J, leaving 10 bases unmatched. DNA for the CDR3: TGTGCTAGTGCCTCCGCGGGGGTGGTAACAGATACGCAGTATCTT. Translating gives CASASAGVVTDTQYL.

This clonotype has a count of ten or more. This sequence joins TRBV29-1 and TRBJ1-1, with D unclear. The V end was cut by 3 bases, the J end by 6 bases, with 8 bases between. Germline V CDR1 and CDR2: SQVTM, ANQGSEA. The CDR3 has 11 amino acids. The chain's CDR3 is CSVEGTPEAFF. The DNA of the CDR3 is TGCAGCGTTGAGGGAACACCTGAAGCTTTCTTT.

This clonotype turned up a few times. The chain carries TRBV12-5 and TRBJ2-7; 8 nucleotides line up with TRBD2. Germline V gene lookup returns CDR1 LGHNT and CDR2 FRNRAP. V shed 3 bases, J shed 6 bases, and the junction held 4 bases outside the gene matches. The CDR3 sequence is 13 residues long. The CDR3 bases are TGTGCTAGTGGTTTTCGCGGGGGGCTCGAGCAGTACTTC. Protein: CASGFRGGLEQYF.

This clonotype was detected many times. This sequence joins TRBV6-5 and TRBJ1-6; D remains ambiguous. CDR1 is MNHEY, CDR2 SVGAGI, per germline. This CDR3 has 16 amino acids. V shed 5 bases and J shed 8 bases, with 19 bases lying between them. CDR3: CASSQRIGMGYSPLHF. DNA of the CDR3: TGTGCCAGCAGTCAGCGGATCGGGATGGGTTATTCACCCCTCCACTTT.

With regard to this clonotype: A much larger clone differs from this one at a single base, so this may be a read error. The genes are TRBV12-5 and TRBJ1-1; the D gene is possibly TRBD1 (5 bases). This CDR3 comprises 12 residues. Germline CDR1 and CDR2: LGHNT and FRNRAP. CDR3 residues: CGSSVTVIKAFF. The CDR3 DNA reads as TGTGGTAGTTCAGTGACAGTGATAAAAGCTTTCTTT.

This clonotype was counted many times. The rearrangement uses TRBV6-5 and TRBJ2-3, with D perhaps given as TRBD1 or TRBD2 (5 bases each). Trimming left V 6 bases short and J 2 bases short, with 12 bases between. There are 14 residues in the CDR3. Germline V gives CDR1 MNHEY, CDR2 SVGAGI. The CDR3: CASRLGTATDTQYF. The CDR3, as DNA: TGTGCCAGCAGACTAGGGACGGCCACAGATACGCAGTATTTT.

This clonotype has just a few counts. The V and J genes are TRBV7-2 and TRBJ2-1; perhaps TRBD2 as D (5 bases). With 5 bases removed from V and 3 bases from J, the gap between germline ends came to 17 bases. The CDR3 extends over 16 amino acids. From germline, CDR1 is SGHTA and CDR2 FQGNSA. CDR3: CASSPGLRELYNEQFF. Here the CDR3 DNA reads TGTGCCAGCAGCCCAGGACTCCGAGAGCTCTACAATGAGCAGTTCTTC.